The rows below give T cell receptor beta chains drawn from one sample of a study of post-analysis software for immune sequencing data. TCRdb itself ran the PCR reads through MiXCR, one entry per CDR3 protein. The data contain approximately 730,000 distinct CDR3 sequences, roughly 27% of them singletons. The sample consisted of blood. The source of these receptors is a girl aged 10 to 17 with multiple sclerosis. Each CDR3 is given with its conserved first and last residue. The D gene is left open where the match is weak. Not every row has a clone size; where given, it reads once, few, many or a size class.

TRBJ2-7 NA few 16 TRBV28 CASNFALGARVHEQYF TGTGCCAGCAACTTTGCATTGGGGGCGAGAGTCCACGAGCAGTACTTC
TRBJ2-7 NA NA 15 TRBV28 CASHSRASAIYEQYF TGTGCCAGCCATTCCCGAGCTAGCGCTATCTACGAGCAGTACTTC
TRBJ1-5 NA once 15 TRBV19 CASSVGIGGGQPQHF TGTGCCAGTAGTGTGGGTATCGGCGGGGGTCAGCCCCAGCATTTT
TRBJ2-1 NA few 11 TRBV20-1 CSGRYYNEQFF TGCAGTGGGAGGTACTACAATGAGCAGTTCTTC
TRBJ1-6 TRBD1 NA 16 TRBV3-1 CASSQRRTGGNSPLHF TGTGCCAGCAGCCAACGTCGGACAGGCGGAAATTCACCCCTCCACTTT
TRBJ2-3 NA few 15 TRBV28 CASRPDGQPTDTQYF TGTGCCAGTCGCCCGGACGGACAGCCCACAGATACGCAGTATTTT
TRBJ1-1 NA NA 15 TRBV6-1 CASSEAQGLNTEAFF TGTGCCAGCAGTGAAGCGCAGGGATTGAACACTGAAGCTTTCTTT
TRBJ2-1 TRBD2 NA 18 TRBV10-3 CAISDPGLAGGLYHEQFF TGTGCCATCAGTGACCCCGGACTAGCGGGGGGACTCTACCATGAGCAGTTCTTC
TRBJ2-5 NA NA 13 TRBV12-3/TRBV12-4 CASSPPQHETQYF TGTGCCAGCAGTCCACCCCAACACGAGACCCAGTACTTC
TRBJ2-3 NA NA 13 TRBV20-1 CSADWRGTDTQYF TGCAGTGCTGACTGGCGCGGCACAGATACGCAGTATTTT
TRBJ2-1 TRBD1 NA 14 TRBV7-7 CASSPDRGPGEQFF TGTGCTAGCAGCCCTGACAGGGGGCCGGGTGAGCAGTTCTTC
TRBJ2-1 TRBD2 many 14 TRBV10-3 CAISRPSGYNEQFF TGTGCCATCAGTCGGCCTAGCGGCTACAATGAGCAGTTCTTC
TRBJ2-7 NA NA 14 TRBV20-1 CSAGRVSTLNEQYF TGCAGTGCCGGCCGGGTCTCGACTCTAAATGAGCAGTACTTC
TRBJ2-7 NA once 11 TRBV7-9 CASSFSETRYF TGTGCCAGCAGCTTTTCGGAGACCCGGTACTTC
TRBJ1-6 NA few 14 TRBV7-2 CASSWGVYNSPLHF TGTGCCAGCAGCTGGGGGGTGTATAATTCACCCCTCCACTTT
TRBJ2-7 NA NA 19 TRBV28 CASSFFRDRATRGTYEQYF TGTGCCAGCAGTTTTTTCCGAGACAGGGCTACTCGCGGGACCTACGAGCAGTACTTC
TRBJ2-3 NA NA 14 TRBV29-1 CSVVQGVGTDTQYF TGCAGCGTTGTACAGGGAGTAGGGACAGATACGCAGTATTTT
TRBJ2-7 NA few 15 TRBV5-1 CASSLDVGASYEQYF TGCGCCAGCAGCTTGGATGTGGGGGCCTCCTACGAGCAGTACTTC
TRBJ2-1 NA NA 15 TRBV20-1 CSARWACGTLDEQFF TGCAGTGCTAGGTGGGCCTGTGGGACTCTGGATGAGCAGTTCTTC
TRBJ2-1 NA NA 15 TRBV6-5 CASSRIADHNNEQFF TGTGCCAGCAGCAGGATAGCGGACCACAACAATGAGCAGTTCTTC
TRBJ1-2 NA few 18 TRBV12-3/TRBV12-4 CASSSGFVGGSLGYGYTF TGTGCCAGCAGTTCCGGCTTCGTGGGCGGCTCCCTCGGGTATGGCTACACCTTC
TRBJ1-1 NA few 16 TRBV7-9 CASSSPGGTMNTEAFF TGTGCCAGCAGCTCCCCGGGAGGAACCATGAACACTGAAGCTTTCTTT
TRBJ1-2 NA NA 13 TRBV7-9 CASSRETLSGYTF TGTGCCAGCAGCCGGGAGACGTTGTCTGGCTACACCTTC
TRBJ2-3 NA NA 16 TRBV7-2 CASSPEHQVTNEKLYF TGTGCCAGCAGCCCAGAGCACCAGGTTACTAATGAAAAACTGTATTTT
TRBJ2-7 NA NA 15 TRBV10-3 CAISESWESPYEQYF TGTGCCATCAGTGAGTCGTGGGAGTCCCCCTACGAGCAGTACTTC
TRBJ2-7 NA NA 16 TRBV28 CASGGRPGSSSYEQYF TGTGCCAGCGGGGGCAGGCCTGGTAGCAGCTCCTACGAGCAGTACTTC
TRBJ2-7 TRBD2 NA 14 TRBV3-1 CASSQTGGSYEQYF TGTGCCAGCAGCCAAACGGGAGGCTCCTACGAGCAGTACTTC
TRBJ1-1 NA few 17 TRBV7-2 CVSSLVRIGGGSTEAFF TGTGTCAGCAGCTTAGTCCGTATTGGGGGGGGGAGCACTGAAGCTTTCTTT
TRBJ2-7 TRBD1 NA 14 TRBV15 CATSSRTGDHEQYF TGTGCCACCAGCAGCAGGACAGGAGACCACGAGCAGTACTTC
TRBJ2-5 TRBD2 few 17 TRBV7-2 CASSRGLAGGLIETQYF TGTGCCAGCAGCCGGGGACTAGCGGGAGGGCTCATAGAGACCCAGTACTTC
TRBJ2-5 NA NA 14 TRBV6-6 CASSYPAYQETQYF TGTGCCAGCAGTTACCCCGCGTACCAAGAGACCCAGTACTTC
TRBJ2-1 NA NA 15 TRBV5-1 CASSLDGTPNNEQFF TGCGCCAGCAGCTTGGATGGCACCCCGAACAATGAGCAGTTCTTC
TRBJ1-2 NA NA 16 TRBV6-5 CASRPPARAGGYGYTF TGTGCCAGCAGACCTCCGGCCAGAGCAGGTGGCTATGGCTACACCTTC